These 23 T cell receptor beta chains came from one sample sequenced in a study of T cells in Graves' hyperthyroidism and ophthalmopathy. Amplification of TCR beta CDR3 regions was performed using RNA transcripts as template. Initially, a first-round RT-PCR of the TCR CDR3 employed the HTBI primer set. One entry per CDR3 protein results from TCRdb running MiXCR on the multiplex PCR reads. The sample yields about 640,000 distinct CDR3 sequences, around 21% seen once. Sequenced input: blood. The origin of the receptors is a man aged 25 to 40 with Graves' ophthalmopathy.

This clonotype was seen more than once but under ten times. The rearrangement links TRBV28 to TRBJ2-1, with D uncertain. The germline V gene has CDR1 MDHEN and CDR2 SYDVKM. CDR3 length equals 17 residues. Trimming stripped 2 bases from V and 2 bases from J, with 16 bases between. CDR3 in amino acids: CASSLGRRTPTYNEQFF. The CDR3 region has the DNA TGTGCCAGCAGTTTAGGGCGAAGGACGCCGACCTACAATGAGCAGTTCTTC.

This clonotype was seen more than once but under ten times. V is TRBV5-6 and J is TRBJ1-5, with 9 positions matching TRBD1. Germline V gene sequence: CDR1 SGHDT, CDR2 YYEEEE. J was trimmed by 3 bases and V by 1 base; bases with no gene match: 2. The CDR3 loop spans 15 amino acids. This CDR3 is CASSLRDRDNQPQHF. For the CDR3, the DNA is TGTGCCAGCAGCTTGCGGGACAGGGACAATCAGCCCCAGCATTTT.

This clonotype was counted at least ten times. The chain combines TRBV20-1 with TRBJ2-3, with 7 bases matching TRBD2. The trim removed 6 bases at V and 9 bases at J, leaving 9 bases unmatched. This CDR3 contains 12 residues. In germline, CDR1 is DFQATT, CDR2 SNEGSKA (reference sequence). The DNA of the CDR3 is TGCAGTGCACGGGACTACCCATTCACGCAGTATTTT. Protein sequence: CSARDYPFTQYF.

In its sample, this clonotype was seen a few times. The V call is TRBV9, the J call TRBJ2-1; TRBD2 matches at 8 bases. V was pared by 4 bases and J by 2 bases, with 8 bases of the junction left unmatched. CDR3 length equals 16 residues. From germline, CDR1 is SGDLS and CDR2 YYNGEE. The CDR3 loop is CASSLGRDSTYNEQFF. In DNA, the CDR3 is TGTGCCAGCAGCCTCGGGAGGGACTCCACCTACAATGAGCAGTTCTTC.

The CDR3 is CASSQTPSGGQRDIQYF. The CDR3 coding sequence is TGTGCCAGCAGCCAAACTCCCTCGGGGGGTCAAAGGGACATTCAGTACTTC. The rearrangement links TRBV3-1 to TRBJ2-4; 7 bases are shared with TRBD2. Germline assignment: CDR1 LGHDT and CDR2 YNNKEL (reference sequence). Germline trimming cut 2 bases from V and 8 bases from J; bases unmatched to any gene: 15. The CDR3 totals 17 residues.

This clonotype was recorded at least ten times. This CDR3 reads CASSYAGTGAYNEQFF. In nucleotides, the CDR3 is TGTGCCAGCAGCTACGCGGGGACAGGGGCATACAATGAGCAGTTCTTC. V and J are TRBV11-3 and TRBJ2-1, with TRBD1 matching 10 bases. V was pared by 4 bases and J by 4 bases, with 7 bases of the junction left unmatched. Germline V gene data show CDR1 as SGHNT and CDR2 as YENEEA. The CDR3 has 16 amino acids.

The sample holds a few counts of this clonotype. The chain employs TRBV7-9 and TRBJ2-7; D call uncertain. CDR3 length: 12 amino acids. Germline assignment: CDR1 SEHNR and CDR2 FQNEAQ (reference sequence). V was shortened by 5 bases and J by 2 bases, with 7 bases between the two germline ends. Written as DNA, the CDR3 is TGTGCCAGCAGCGAACAAGCCTACGAGCAGTACTTC. This translates into CASSEQAYEQYF.

In its sample, this clonotype was seen a few times. The V and J genes are TRBV27 and TRBJ2-3; 9 nucleotides agree with TRBD2. The germline CDR1 and CDR2 sequences are MNHEY and SMNVEV (reference sequence). The CDR3 extends over 15 amino acids. V was pared by 1 base and J by 4 bases, with 3 bases of the junction left unmatched. CDR3 in amino acids: CASSLFAGGPDTQYF. In nucleotides, the CDR3 is TGTGCCAGCAGTTTATTTGCGGGAGGGCCAGATACGCAGTATTTT.

This clonotype was detected only a few times. The chain recombines TRBV10-3 with TRBJ2-7; the match to TRBD1 covers 10 bases. The V and J ends lost 9 bases and 0 bases, in that order; junction bases with no gene match: 11. CDR1 is ENHRY and CDR2 is SYGVKD in the germline V gene. This CDR3 has 16 amino acids. CDR3 region: CAIRRDRGEFSYEQYF. DNA for the CDR3: TGTGCCATTCGGAGGGACAGGGGCGAATTCTCCTACGAGCAGTACTTC.

This clonotype came up a few times. The chain uses TRBV7-2 and TRBJ2-5; D unresolved. V shed 8 bases and J shed 2 bases, with 12 bases lying between them. CDR3 size: 13 residues. Looked up from germline, CDR1 is SGHTA and CDR2 is FQGNSA. CDR3 region: CASGPSLQETQYF. CDR3 DNA sequence: TGTGCCAGCGGCCCAAGCCTACAAGAGACCCAGTACTTC. Based on the CDR3 plus reference TRBV7-2 and TRBJ2-5, the full variable domain is GAGVSQSPSNKVTEKGKDVELRCDPISGHTALYWYRQSLGQGLEFLIYFQGNSAPDKSGLPSDRFSAERTGGSVSTLTIQRTQQEDSAVYLCASGPSLQETQYFGPGTRLLVL.

The rearrangement joins TRBV20-1 to TRBJ2-5; D is possibly TRBD1 (5 bases). Trimming cost V 1 base and J 3 bases, with 12 bases left between them. Germline-derived CDR1 and CDR2 are DFQATT and SNEGSKA (reference sequence). CDR3 length: 14 amino acids. The CDR3 region has the DNA TGCAGTGCTAGAGGACATAAGGGGAAAGAGACCCAGTACTTC. It codes for CSARGHKGKETQYF.

The chain uses TRBV5-1 and TRBJ2-1; TRBD2 aligns across 9 bases. The V and J ends lost 1 base and 7 bases, in that order; junction bases with no gene match: 6. The CDR3 loop spans 15 amino acids. The V gene's germline CDR1 is SGHRS and CDR2 YFSETQ. The CDR3 loop reads CASSLKGTSPNEQFF. CDR3 DNA sequence: TGCGCCAGCAGCTTGAAGGGGACTAGCCCAAATGAGCAGTTCTTC.

The chain links TRBV4-1 to TRBJ2-7; 13 bases are a match to TRBD2. V trimming: 1 base; J trimming: 5 bases; junction bases outside the gene matches: 2. Per germline, CDR1 MGHRA and CDR2 YSYEKL. The CDR3 is 15 residues long. Here the CDR3 DNA reads TGCGCCAGCAGCCAAGTTGGACTAGCGGGAGACGAGCAGTACTTC. Translation: CASSQVGLAGDEQYF.

DNA for the CDR3: TGTGCCAGCAGCGTGCAGGAGGCGGGTTTTTCAGATACGCAGTATTTT. It codes for CASSVQEAGFSDTQYF. J is TRBJ2-3 and V is TRBV9; the D gene is possibly TRBD2 (5 bases). Trimming took off 2 bases at V and 4 bases at J, with 17 bases between the two ends. Germline V gene sequence: CDR1 SGDLS, CDR2 YYNGEE. The length of the CDR3 is 16 residues.

This clonotype appeared a few times. The V gene is TRBV3-1, the J gene TRBJ2-6; 8 bases align to TRBD1. This CDR3 is 17 amino acids long. Germline V gene data show CDR1 as LGHDT and CDR2 as YNNKEL (reference sequence). With V trimmed by 6 bases and J by 2 bases, 9 bases remained unmatched. In DNA form, the CDR3 reads TGTGCCAGCAGTCCCAGGACAGGGAGGACTGGGGCCAACGTCCTGACTTTC. It is translated as CASSPRTGRTGANVLTF.

This clonotype was recorded at least ten times. The chain has TRBV20-1 and TRBJ2-7, with 8 nucleotides matching TRBD1. This CDR3 is 14 amino acids long. V was pared by 2 bases and J by 1 base, with 4 bases of the junction left unmatched. Germline CDR1 is DFQATT and CDR2 is SNEGSKA (reference sequence). Written as DNA, the CDR3 is TGCAGTGCTAGACCTCGGGACAGGTCCTACGAGCAGTACTTC. It yields the protein CSARPRDRSYEQYF.

The chain uses TRBV28 and TRBJ2-3; 12 bases are shared with TRBD2. Per the germline V gene, CDR1 is MDHEN and CDR2 is SYDVKM. V was pared by 1 base and J by 2 bases, with 13 bases of the junction left unmatched. The CDR3 sequence is 20 residues long. DNA of the CDR3: TGTGCCAGCAGTTTATCGGGGCTAGCGGGAGGGCCTTTGAACACAGATACGCAGTATTTT. Its translation: CASSLSGLAGGPLNTDTQYF.

This clonotype was seen repeatedly, ten times or more. This chain connects TRBV20-1 to TRBJ2-5; 7 positions agree with TRBD1. The CDR3 sequence is 14 residues long. V was pared by 1 base and J by 0 bases, with 2 bases of the junction left unmatched. The germline gives CDR1 DFQATT, CDR2 SNEGSKA (reference sequence). The chain's CDR3 is CSARGDRYQETQYF. The DNA for the CDR3 is TGCAGTGCTAGAGGGGACAGATACCAAGAGACCCAGTACTTC.

A word on this clonotype: A single base separates this from a much larger clone, so it may be a read error. The J gene is TRBJ2-5, the V gene TRBV7-3; 9 bases are shared with TRBD1. Germline V lookup: CDR1 SGHTA, CDR2 FQGTGA. The CDR3 has 15 amino acids. CDR3 DNA: TGTGCCAGCAGCTTCGGGACAGGGCCCCAAGAGACCGAGTACTTC. This encodes CASSFGTGPQETEYF.

The chain uses TRBV20-1 and TRBJ2-3; 7 bases agree with TRBD1. V lost 6 bases to trimming and J lost 2 bases; unmatched junction nucleotides: 8. Germline CDR1 reads DFQATT; CDR2 reads SNEGSKA (reference sequence). This CDR3 comprises 14 residues. This CDR3 is CSAPDRTHTDTQYF. Written as DNA, the CDR3 is TGCAGTGCCCCGGACAGGACCCACACAGATACGCAGTATTTT.

This clonotype showed up just a few times. An end of the junction differs from the germline gene, which may be a read error. The chain links TRBV3-1 to TRBJ2-2, with D possibly matching TRBD2 (5 bases). This CDR3 is built from 16 residues. CDR1 and CDR2 from the germline V gene are LGHDT and YNNKEL (reference sequence). The CDR3 coding sequence is TGTGCCAGCAGCCAAGGAGTGCTTGTGAACACCGGGGAGCCGTTTTTT. Translated, it gives CASSQGVLVNTGEPFF.

A few counts support this clonotype. The chain employs TRBV6-1 and TRBJ2-7, with D possibly TRBD1 on 5 matching bases. Trimming pared 2 bases from V and 2 bases from J, leaving 13 bases between. This CDR3 contains 15 residues. Germline V gene lookup returns CDR1 MNHNS and CDR2 SASEGT. This CDR3 is CASSEPSAGPYEQYF. The CDR3 DNA follows: TGTGCCAGCAGTGAACCTTCGGCAGGGCCCTACGAGCAGTACTTC.

V is TRBV30 and J is TRBJ2-3, with D perhaps matching TRBD2 (5 bases). The CDR3 length is 15 residues. The ends were cut back, 0 bases at V and 0 bases at J, with 10 bases in the middle. The germline V gene encodes CDR1 GTSNPN and CDR2 SVGIG (reference sequence). In DNA, the CDR3 is TGTGCCTGGAGTGTAAAAGCGGTCAGCACAGATACGCAGTATTTT. Residues: CAWSVKAVSTDTQYF.